The 10 T cell receptor beta chains below were found in one sample sequenced in a study of blood T cell repertoires in COVID-19. Profiled with immunoSEQ multiplex PCR; TCRdb holds only in-frame clones, not every one. The sample includes roughly 200,000 clones, about 88% of them seen just once. What was sequenced was peripheral blood. These receptors all come from a man aged 18 to 35 with active or convalescent COVID-19.

The chain links TRBV5-1 to TRBJ2-2; D is perhaps TRBD1 (6 bases). V lost 5 bases and J lost 0, with 11 bases in between. CDR3 size: 15 residues. Germline-derived CDR1 and CDR2 are SGHRS and YFSETQ. CDR3 region: CASRRDTSNTGELFF. CDR3 sequence (DNA): TGCGCCAGCAGACGGGACACCTCGAACACCGGGGAGCTGTTTTTT. The full variable domain, its missing parts supplied by reference TRBV5-1 and TRBJ2-2, is KAGVTQTPRYLIKTRGQQVTLSCSPISGHRSVSWYQQTPGQGLQFLFEYFSETQRNKGNFPGRFSGRQFSNSRSEMNVSTLELGDSALYLCASRRDTSNTGELFFGEGSRLTVL.

J is TRBJ2-7 and V is TRBV14; a weak D match, TRBD2 (7 bases). Germline V gene sequence: CDR1 SGHDN, CDR2 FVKESK. V was trimmed by 5 bases and J by 3 bases, leaving 29 bases between them. The CDR3 totals 19 residues. CDR3 nucleotide sequence: TGTGCCAGCAGCAAAAGGGGGGGGCTGATCGGGACTACCATCTACGAGCAGTACTTC. Protein product: CASSKRGGLIGTTIYEQYF.

The gene calls are TRBV10-2 and TRBJ2-1; D not resolved. With 2 bases removed from V and 7 bases from J, the gap between germline ends came to 9 bases. This CDR3 has 13 amino acids. Germline CDR1 WSHSY, CDR2 SAAADI. The CDR3 coding sequence is TGCGCCAGCAGTGAGCCCTTCCTAAATGAGCAGTTCTTC. It yields the protein CASSEPFLNEQFF.

The rearrangement links TRBV19 to TRBJ2-5; 11 nucleotides line up with TRBD2. The CDR3 consists of 16 residues. V lost 5 bases and J lost 7; bases outside the gene matches: 12. Looked up from germline, CDR1 is LNHDA and CDR2 is SQIVND (reference sequence). The CDR3 reads CASSVTSGSRMGTQYF. The CDR3 bases are TGTGCCAGTAGTGTAACTAGCGGGAGCCGAATGGGGACCCAGTACTTC.

This chain connects TRBV30 to TRBJ1-6; D is possibly TRBD1 (5 bases). The CDR3 is 13 residues long. Trimming pared 1 base from V and 9 bases from J, leaving 10 bases between. Germline CDR1 is GTSNPN and CDR2 is SVGIG (reference sequence). CDR3 DNA sequence: TGTGCCTGGAGTGCGGAGGGGTTTTCACCCCTCCACTTT. Translated: CAWSAEGFSPLHF. The full variable domain, in which reference TRBV30 and TRBJ1-6 provide the parts outside the CDR3, is SQTIHQWPATLVQPVGSPLSLECTVEGTSNPNLYWYRQAAGRGLQLLFYSVGIGQISSEVPQNLSASRPQDRQFILSSKKLLLSDSGFYLCAWSAEGFSPLHFGNGTRLTVT.

The gene calls are TRBV4-3 and TRBJ1-6, with D possibly being TRBD1 (5 bases). Germline CDR1 LGHNA, CDR2 YSLEER. The length of the CDR3 is 14 residues. Trimming removed 0 bases at V and 10 bases at J, with 10 bases between. Written as DNA, the CDR3 is TGCGCCAGCAGCCAAGATCGGCAGGGATCACCCCTCCACTTT. This gives the protein CASSQDRQGSPLHF.

This clone was seen once. The CDR3 sequence is CASSHRDSRFMGYTF. In nucleotides, the CDR3 is TGTGCCAGCAGCCACCGGGACAGCCGATTTATGGGCTACACCTTC. This chain links TRBV3-1 (or the pseudogene TRBV3-2) with TRBJ1-2, with 7 bases that match TRBD1. V shed 3 bases, J shed 8 bases, and the junction held 12 bases outside the gene matches. The germline CDR1 and CDR2 sequences are LGHDT and YNNKEL (reference sequence). CDR3 size: 15 residues.

The gene calls are TRBV2 and TRBJ1-2; TRBD1 aligns across 7 bases. The junction had 0 bases not matched to a gene; V was cut back by 4 bases and J by 4 bases. The CDR3 runs 12 residues. The V gene's germline CDR1 is SNHLY and CDR2 FYNNEI. CDR3 bases: TGTGCCAGCAGTGGGACAGGCTATGGCTACACCTTC. It specifies CASSGTGYGYTF.

The chain has TRBV18 and TRBJ2-7; no firm D call. V lost 2 bases to trimming and J lost 3 bases, with 5 bases between them. Germline CDR1 is KGHSH and CDR2 is LQKENI. The CDR3 has 12 amino acids. The CDR3 DNA is TGTGCCAGCTCACCATCCAACTACGAGCAGTACTTC. Its protein product is CASSPSNYEQYF. The whole variable domain, filled in from reference TRBV18 and TRBJ2-7, reads NAGVMQNPRHLVRRRGQEARLRCSPMKGHSHVYWYRQLPEEGLKFMVYLQKENIIDESGMPKERFSAEFPKEGPSILRIQQVVRGDSAAYFCASSPSNYEQYFGPGTRLTVT.

V is TRBV5-5 and J is TRBJ2-7, with TRBD2 as a possible D gene (6 bases). The CDR3 totals 15 residues. The germline V and J ends were trimmed by 4 bases and 2 bases, with 16 bases remaining between them. The germline V gene encodes CDR1 SGHKS and CDR2 YYEKEE (reference sequence). CDR3 protein: CASSTGGGATYEQYF. The DNA of the CDR3 is TGTGCCAGCAGCACGGGTGGCGGGGCCACCTACGAGCAGTACTTC.